Listed below are T cell receptor beta chains from one sample, sequenced in a study of shared clonotypes between healthy human individuals. Clones were sequenced by immunoSEQ multiplex PCR, and TCRdb holds only the in-frame ones, with some missing. The table has under 1 million clones, 90% to 95% seen once. Sequencing was carried out using naive CD8+ T cells sorted from blood. These receptors were taken from a man in his thirties or forties in good health. CDR3s include the opening cysteine and the closing phenylalanine or tryptophan. A D gene is named only where the DNA matches it firmly. Not every row has a clone size; where given, it reads once, few, many or a size class.

j_call v_call d_call clone_size cdr3_nt cdr3_aa
TRBJ1-2 TRBV7-8 TRBD1 NA TGTGCCAGCAGCTTTGATGGGTCCGGGACAGTAGCTTTTGGCTACACCTTC CASSFDGSGTVAFGYTF
TRBJ2-7 TRBV9 TRBD1 NA TGTGCCAGCAGCGCCAGGGACAGGGGCTACGAGCAGTACTTC CASSARDRGYEQYF
TRBJ1-1 TRBV7-9 NA NA TGTGCCAGCAGCTTGCGGGGCACTGAAGCTTTCTTT CASSLRGTEAFF
TRBJ2-1 TRBV11-2 TRBD2 once TGTGCCAGCAGCTTAGCGGGAGGAGGTCTCAATGAGCAGTTCTTC CASSLAGGGLNEQFF
TRBJ2-1 TRBV13 TRBD1 NA TGTGCCAGCAGCTCCACAGGGGTGGGTTACAATGAGCAGTTCTTC CASSSTGVGYNEQFF
TRBJ2-7 TRBV9 TRBD2 NA TGTGCCAGCAGCGAGTCGGGGGGAATCTACGAGCAGTACTTC CASSESGGIYEQYF
TRBJ2-1 TRBV15 TRBD1 NA TGTGCCACCAGCATCAGGGGGAGTGGGTACAATGAGCAGTTCTTC CATSIRGSGYNEQFF
TRBJ2-7 TRBV5-6 NA NA TGTGCCAGCAGCTTGCCGGCGAAGGTGGTCTACGAGCAGTACTTC CASSLPAKVVYEQYF
TRBJ1-3 TRBV5-4 NA NA TGTGCCAGCAGCTTGGGTAACGACGGAGGCACCATATATTTT CASSLGNDGGTIYF
TRBJ2-6 TRBV21-1 NA NA TGTGCCAGCAGCAATCCGGGACAGGGGGCTGGAGGGGCCAACGTCCTGACTTTC CASSNPGQGAGGANVLTF
TRBJ2-7 TRBV5-1 NA NA TGCGCCAGCAGCTTTGGTGTGCTCTACGAGCAGTACTTC CASSFGVLYEQYF